Following are 8 T cell receptor beta chains from one sample sequenced in a study of blood T cell repertoires in COVID-19. Clones were sequenced by immunoSEQ multiplex PCR, and TCRdb holds only the in-frame ones, with some missing. The table lists 300,000 to 450,000 clones, 87% of them singletons. Sequencing was performed on peripheral blood. The receptor set was obtained from a woman aged 60-75 years with COVID-19, enrolled during active disease.

The chain couples TRBV6-5 to TRBJ1-1; TRBD1 matches 7 bases. Germline CDR1 MNHEY, CDR2 SVGAGI. The ends lost 5 bases at V and 3 bases at J; junction bases unmatched: 9. The CDR3 extends over 15 amino acids. DNA for the CDR3: TGTGCCAGCAGTCGCACAGGGGAAAAGGACACTGAAGCTTTCTTT. This translates into CASSRTGEKDTEAFF.

The gene calls are TRBV6-6 and TRBJ1-6; maybe TRBD1 (5 bases). This CDR3 has 15 residues. The V and J ends lost 0 bases and 5 bases respectively, with 8 bases between them. Germline CDR1 is MNHNY and CDR2 is SVGAGI (reference sequence). The CDR3 here is CASSYSQGNNSPLHF. In DNA form, the CDR3 reads TGTGCCAGCAGTTACTCCCAGGGTAATAATTCACCCCTCCACTTT.

The CDR3 nucleotides read TGCGCCAGCAGCAGCACCTTTTTCTATGGCTACACCTTC. This gives the protein CASSSTFFYGYTF. This sequence joins TRBV5-1 and TRBJ1-2, with D uncertain. Trimming removed 4 bases at V and 4 bases at J, with 11 bases between. CDR1 and CDR2 (germline): SGHRS, YFSETQ. The CDR3 totals 13 residues.

The chain joins TRBV7-2 to TRBJ1-1; D not certain. The CDR3 runs 18 residues. The V and J ends lost 0 bases and 3 bases respectively, with 20 bases between them. Germline values: CDR1 SGHTA, CDR2 FQGNSA. CDR3 amino acids: CASSLALSEAVGYTEAFF. The CDR3 DNA follows: TGTGCCAGCAGCTTAGCGCTTTCGGAGGCCGTGGGGTACACTGAAGCTTTCTTT.

This clone was found many times. The rearrangement links TRBV19 to TRBJ1-5; the match to TRBD1 covers 9 bases. The germline gives CDR1 LNHDA, CDR2 SQIVND (reference sequence). The CDR3 totals 13 residues. The J segment lost 6 bases and the V segment lost 8 bases, leaving 5 bases of the junction unmatched. The CDR3 sequence is CASDDRGFQPQHF. The CDR3 DNA follows: TGTGCCAGTGATGACAGGGGGTTTCAGCCCCAGCATTTT.

A few counts support this clone. The chain joins TRBV7-2 to TRBJ1-1, with D possibly being TRBD1 (5 bases). Trimming shortened V by 5 bases and J by 0 bases, and 16 bases separated the two germline ends. This CDR3 is built from 16 residues. Looked up from germline, CDR1 is SGHTA and CDR2 is FQGNSA. CDR3: CASSRGGALMNTEAFF. CDR3 bases: TGTGCCAGCAGCCGCGGCGGGGCCCTCATGAACACTGAAGCTTTCTTT.

The chain couples TRBV5-5 to TRBJ2-5, with 9 nucleotides matching TRBD1. With V trimmed by 6 bases and J by 2 bases, 11 bases remained unmatched. There are 16 residues in the CDR3. The germline V gene has CDR1 SGHKS and CDR2 YYEKEE (reference sequence). CDR3 sequence reads: CASTRTGTGTQETQYF. CDR3 bases: TGTGCCAGCACAAGAACCGGGACAGGGACACAAGAGACCCAGTACTTC. The variable domain in full, with the rest retrieved from reference TRBV5-5 and TRBJ2-5, is DAGVTQSPTHLIKTRGQQVTLRCSPISGHKSVSWYQQVLGQGPQFIFQYYEKEERGRGNFPDRFSARQFPNYSSELNVNALLLGDSALYLCASTRTGTGTQETQYFGPGTRLLVL.

The chain couples TRBV5-1 to TRBJ2-5; 8 positions agree with TRBD1. The V gene end was trimmed by 4 bases and the J gene end by 5 bases; junction bases not matched to a gene: 7. There are 14 residues in the CDR3. CDR1 and CDR2 from the germline V gene are SGHRS and YFSETQ. CDR3 nucleotides: TGCGCCAGCAGCAATGGACAGGGTGGGGAGACCCAGTACTTC. Translated: CASSNGQGGETQYF. The full variable domain, its missing parts supplied by reference TRBV5-1 and TRBJ2-5, is KAGVTQTPRYLIKTRGQQVTLSCSPISGHRSVSWYQQTPGQGLQFLFEYFSETQRNKGNFPGRFSGRQFSNSRSEMNVSTLELGDSALYLCASSNGQGGETQYFGPGTRLLVL.